Below are 20 T cell receptor beta chains sequenced from a single sample in a study of blood T cell repertoires in COVID-19. Clones were read by immunoSEQ multiplex PCR, and TCRdb kept only the in-frame ones, dropping some. The sample carries 120,000 to 150,000 clones, 84% recorded once. Input material: peripheral blood. Every receptor here comes from a human donor in a cohort sampled during active COVID-19.

The chain has TRBV5-1 and TRBJ1-1, with D possibly matching TRBD1 (5 bases). Per germline, CDR1 SGHRS and CDR2 YFSETQ. The V and J ends lost 0 bases and 6 bases respectively, with 18 bases between them. The CDR3 extends over 16 amino acids. The CDR3 is CASSLVGESGGAEAFF. CDR3 in DNA: TGCGCCAGCAGCTTGGTAGGGGAGTCGGGGGGAGCTGAAGCTTTCTTT. The variable domain in full, completed from reference TRBV5-1 and TRBJ1-1, reads KAGVTQTPRYLIKTRGQQVTLSCSPISGHRSVSWYQQTPGQGLQFLFEYFSETQRNKGNFPGRFSGRQFSNSRSEMNVSTLELGDSALYLCASSLVGESGGAEAFFGQGTRLTVV.

The chain joins TRBV7-2 to TRBJ2-7, with D possibly TRBD2 on 5 matching bases. This CDR3 contains 14 residues. Germline V gene lookup returns CDR1 SGHTA and CDR2 FQGNSA. Between the trimmed V and J ends, which lost 3 bases and 7 bases, there was a span of 16 bases. The CDR3 DNA reads TGTGCCAGCAGCTTCGGAGGCAGGCCCGAGGAGCAGTACTTC. Residues: CASSFGGRPEEQYF. The full variable domain, its missing parts supplied by reference TRBV7-2 and TRBJ2-7, is GAGVSQSPSNKVTEKGKDVELRCDPISGHTALYWYRQSLGQGLEFLIYFQGNSAPDKSGLPSDRFSAERTGGSVSTLTIQRTQQEDSAVYLCASSFGGRPEEQYFGPGTRLTVT.

This clone was picked up a small number of times. The chain couples TRBV2 to TRBJ2-5, with a weak D call TRBD2 (5 bases). Germline values: CDR1 SNHLY, CDR2 FYNNEI. Trimming removed 4 bases at V and 1 base at J, with 7 bases between. The CDR3 is 13 amino acids. This CDR3 reads CASSVRGQETQYF. In nucleotides, the CDR3 is TGTGCCAGCAGTGTACGGGGCCAAGAGACCCAGTACTTC.

The chain carries TRBV5-4 and TRBJ2-7; 7 bases fit TRBD1. With 3 bases clipped from V and 0 bases from J, the junction kept 6 bases outside the gene matches. The CDR3 extends over 15 amino acids. CDR1 is SGHNT and CDR2 is YYREEE in the germline V gene (reference sequence). DNA for the CDR3: TGTGCCAGCAGCTCGGCCGGGACAGCCTCCTACGAGCAGTACTTC. Translating gives CASSSAGTASYEQYF.

This clone has a single count. This chain links TRBV28 with TRBJ1-2, with D unclear. Germline loops: CDR1 MDHEN, CDR2 SYDVKM. Trimming pared 1 base from V and 0 bases from J, leaving 9 bases between. CDR3 length: 15 amino acids. CDR3 residues: CASSLSDKTNYGYTF. CDR3 bases: TGTGCCAGCAGTTTATCTGACAAGACTAACTATGGCTACACCTTC.

V usage is TRBV15 and J usage is TRBJ2-2; 7 bases are shared with TRBD1. Germline V gene lookup returns CDR1 LNHNV and CDR2 YYDKDF (reference sequence). Trimming took 5 bases from V and 3 from J; bases not matched to a gene: 6. This CDR3 spans 15 amino acids. The CDR3 sequence is CATSGRQGYTGELFF. The CDR3 DNA follows: TGTGCCACCAGCGGGCGACAGGGATACACCGGGGAGCTGTTTTTT.

CDR3 sequence reads: CASSQVGGEQYF. CDR3 nucleotide sequence: TGTGCCAGCAGCCAGGTGGGGGGGGAGCAGTACTTC. This chain uses TRBV3-1 (or the pseudogene TRBV3-2) with TRBJ2-7, with 7 bases identical to TRBD2. Germline loops: CDR1 LGHDT, CDR2 YNNKEL (reference sequence). The CDR3 consists of 12 residues. The ends lost 3 bases at V and 7 bases at J; junction bases unmatched: 3.

The chain couples TRBV28 to TRBJ1-3, with 8 positions matching TRBD1. The length of the CDR3 is 17 residues. Germline CDR1 MDHEN, CDR2 SYDVKM. Trimming at V came to 7 bases and at J to 2 bases, leaving 13 bases not matched to a gene. The CDR3 loop is CASNQAPGRGPGNTIYF. CDR3 nucleotide sequence: TGTGCCAGCAATCAGGCCCCGGGCAGGGGGCCTGGAAACACCATATATTTT. The whole variable domain, remainder taken from reference TRBV28 and TRBJ1-3, is DVKVTQSSRYLVKRTGEKVFLECVQDMDHENMFWYRQDPGLGLRLIYFSYDVKMKEKGDIPEGYSVSREKKERFSLILESASTNQTSMYLCASNQAPGRGPGNTIYFGEGSWLTVV.

This clone has only a few counts. This chain joins TRBV5-8 and TRBJ1-2; D is unclear. V lost 1 base to trimming and J lost 4 bases, with 5 bases between them. The CDR3 spans 12 residues. The germline V gene encodes CDR1 SGHTS and CDR2 YDEGEE. The CDR3 protein is CASSLQVYGYTF. CDR3 in DNA: TGTGCCAGCAGCTTGCAGGTCTATGGCTACACCTTC.

This clone was found once. V usage is TRBV5-4 and J usage is TRBJ2-1; 13 nucleotides match TRBD2. Trimming at V came to 3 bases and at J to 6 bases, leaving 6 bases not matched to a gene. This CDR3 is built from 16 residues. Germline V gene lookup returns CDR1 SGHNT and CDR2 YYREEE (reference sequence). Here the CDR3 reads CASSWGGLAGTNEQFF. DNA of the CDR3: TGTGCCAGCAGCTGGGGGGGACTAGCGGGGACCAATGAGCAGTTCTTC.

The rearrangement uses TRBV10-3 and TRBJ2-7; the D is unclear. Between the trimmed V and J ends, which lost 2 bases and 2 bases, there was a span of 16 bases. CDR1 and CDR2 (germline): ENHRY, SYGVKD. This CDR3 comprises 16 residues. This CDR3 is CAISELGVAATYEQYF. CDR3 nucleotides: TGTGCCATCAGTGAGCTTGGAGTCGCAGCAACCTACGAGCAGTACTTC.

The V and J genes are TRBV2 and TRBJ2-1, with 10 nucleotides matching TRBD1. There are 14 residues in the CDR3. Germline assignment: CDR1 SNHLY and CDR2 FYNNEI. V was pared by 6 bases and J by 8 bases, with 7 bases of the junction left unmatched. CDR3 region: CASRYGTGDHEQFF. The CDR3 nucleotides are TGTGCCAGCAGATACGGGACAGGGGACCATGAGCAGTTCTTC.

The chain has TRBV11-2 and TRBJ1-3; no firm D call. Germline lookup yields CDR1 SGHAT and CDR2 FQNNGV. Trimming took 1 base from V and 7 from J, leaving 11 bases between them. The CDR3 totals 14 residues. The CDR3 sequence: CASSLVSSFNTIYF. CDR3 DNA sequence: TGTGCCAGCAGCTTAGTGTCCAGTTTTAACACCATATATTTT.

This clone was detected a few times. The chain has TRBV11-1 and TRBJ2-3, with 8 bases identical to TRBD2. Trimming took 5 bases from V and 4 from J; bases not matched to a gene: 8. The germline V gene encodes CDR1 SGHAT and CDR2 FQDESV (reference sequence). The CDR3 loop spans 15 amino acids. The CDR3 spells CASSVSGVSADTQYF. The CDR3 bases are TGTGCCAGCAGCGTTAGCGGGGTTTCGGCAGATACGCAGTATTTT.

This chain uses TRBV19 with TRBJ2-5; 7 bases are shared with TRBD2. V shed 10 bases, J shed 5 bases, and the junction held 7 bases outside the gene matches. CDR1 and CDR2 (germline): LNHDA, SQIVND (reference sequence). The CDR3 is 12 amino acids. Written as DNA, the CDR3 is TGTGCCACGACTAGCCGTGGTGAGACCCAGTACTTC. Translation gives CATTSRGETQYF.

The rearrangement uses TRBV7-2 and TRBJ2-1, with TRBD2 as a possible D gene (6 bases). V gave up 0 bases and J gave up 4 bases, with 10 bases separating them. CDR3 length: 15 residues. CDR1 SGHTA and CDR2 FQGNSA come from the germline V gene. The DNA of the CDR3 is TGTGCCAGCAGCTTAGCTGGCGGGGATTACAATGAGCAGTTCTTC. It yields the protein CASSLAGGDYNEQFF.

The chain carries TRBV6-5 and TRBJ1-1; D is ambiguous. The germline V gene has CDR1 MNHEY and CDR2 SVGAGI. With 5 bases removed from V and 1 base from J, the gap between germline ends came to 11 bases. This CDR3 has 14 amino acids. The CDR3 nucleotides read TGTGCCAGCAGTCGCCAGTCTGGGAACACTGAAGCTTTCTTT. Protein sequence: CASSRQSGNTEAFF.

This clone was recorded a few times. The junction differs from germline at one of its ends, possibly a read error. This chain joins TRBV6-1 and TRBJ2-7, with 13 bases aligning to TRBD2. There are 22 residues in the CDR3. The germline V gene has CDR1 MNHNS and CDR2 SASEGT. The CDR3 region is CASSELYEAWTSGGHLSSEQYF. The CDR3 DNA reads as TGTGCCAGCAGTGAACTTTACGAAGCCTGGACTAGCGGGGGCCACCTCTCCTCCGAGCAGTACTTC.

The gene calls are TRBV6-5 and TRBJ2-2; 8 bases map to TRBD1. CDR3 length: 14 amino acids. Germline CDR1 and CDR2: MNHEY and SVGAGI. After removal of 9 bases from V and 1 base from J, the junction contained 4 bases not matched to a gene. Written as DNA, the CDR3 is TGTGCCAGTAGGACAGGGAAGAACACCGGGGAGCTGTTTTTT. Amino acids: CASRTGKNTGELFF.

The genes are TRBV28 and TRBJ1-1; 7 positions agree with TRBD1. The CDR3 extends over 13 amino acids. The junction had 3 bases not matched to a gene; V was cut back by 7 bases and J by 1 base. CDR1 is MDHEN and CDR2 is SYDVKM in the germline V gene. The CDR3 here is CASKRTGNTEAFF. The CDR3 region has the DNA TGTGCCAGCAAACGGACAGGGAACACTGAAGCTTTCTTT. Full variable domain (outside the CDR3, taken from reference TRBV28 and TRBJ1-1): DVKVTQSSRYLVKRTGEKVFLECVQDMDHENMFWYRQDPGLGLRLIYFSYDVKMKEKGDIPEGYSVSREKKERFSLILESASTNQTSMYLCASKRTGNTEAFFGQGTRLTVV.